These 32 T cell receptor beta chains share one sample of origin, sequenced in a study of blood T cell repertoires in COVID-19. TCRdb's table, derived via immunoSEQ multiplex PCR, lists solely in-frame clones and lacks some. The sample lists more than 70,000 clones, approximately 86% seen once, with 18% in the top ten. Input material: peripheral blood. All receptors derive from a woman over 75 with acute or convalescent COVID-19.

This clone has a handful of counts. V is TRBV28 and J is TRBJ1-1; TRBD1 agrees at 7 bases. The CDR3 has 11 amino acids. Germline loops: CDR1 MDHEN, CDR2 SYDVKM. Losses at the gene ends were 6 bases for V and 10 bases for J; bases not matched to a gene: 5. CDR3 sequence reads: CASRRQGPAFF. CDR3 nucleotides: TGTGCCAGCAGGCGACAGGGACCAGCTTTCTTT.

V and J are TRBV28 and TRBJ1-2; 7 bases match TRBD1. Germline CDR1 reads MDHEN; CDR2 reads SYDVKM. This CDR3 has 14 amino acids. The V and J ends lost 6 bases and 4 bases, in that order; junction bases with no gene match: 8. In nucleotides, the CDR3 is TGTGCCAGCAGCTCCATTGGGACAGCCTATGGCTACACCTTC. This sequence encodes CASSSIGTAYGYTF.

V gene TRBV5-1 combines with J gene TRBJ2-3; tentatively, D is TRBD2 (7 bases). With 4 bases removed from V and 4 bases from J, the gap between germline ends came to 16 bases. Germline assignment: CDR1 SGHRS and CDR2 YFSETQ. The CDR3 is 15 amino acids. Here the CDR3 DNA reads TGCGCCAGCAGCACTAGTGGGGGGGCGGCAGATACGCAGTATTTT. It is translated as CASSTSGGAADTQYF.

Comments on this clone: A read error may account for a junction end that differs from germline. The chain joins TRBV23-1 to TRBJ2-1, with 12 bases matching TRBD2. TRBV23-1 has ORF status, its function being uncertain. There are 17 residues in the CDR3. The CDR3 region is CASSQSRTSGTYNEQFF. CDR3 DNA sequence: TGCGCCAGCAGTCAATCGCGGACTAGCGGGACCTATAATGAGCAGTTCTTC.

The rearrangement links TRBV9 to TRBJ2-5; 13 nucleotides match TRBD2. In germline, CDR1 is SGDLS, CDR2 YYNGEE. With V trimmed by 4 bases and J by 7 bases, 10 bases remained unmatched. This CDR3 contains 16 residues. The CDR3 sequence is CASSLTSGGAGGTQYF. DNA of the CDR3: TGTGCCAGCAGCCTCACTAGCGGGGGGGCAGGAGGGACCCAGTACTTC.

The chain joins TRBV19 to TRBJ2-2, with 12 bases matching TRBD1. This CDR3 region has 17 residues. From germline, CDR1 is LNHDA and CDR2 SQIVND (reference sequence). J was trimmed by 2 bases and V by 4 bases; bases with no gene match: 5. This CDR3 is CASSRDRGRVNTGELFF. CDR3 DNA sequence: TGTGCCAGTAGTAGGGACAGGGGGCGCGTCAACACCGGGGAGCTGTTTTTT.

This clone has more than one count but fewer than ten. The chain recombines TRBV25-1 with TRBJ2-2, with 12 bases lining up with TRBD2. CDR3 length: 17 amino acids. V gave up 2 bases and J gave up 0 bases; unmatched junction bases: 1. Germline CDR1 and CDR2: MGHDK and SYGVNS. CDR3 sequence reads: CASSEPSGGANTGELFF. The CDR3 DNA reads as TGTGCCAGCAGTGAACCTAGCGGGGGGGCGAACACCGGGGAGCTGTTTTTT.

This rearrangement joins TRBV27 to TRBJ2-2; TRBD2 aligns across 9 bases. Germline V CDR1 and CDR2: MNHEY, SMNVEV (reference sequence). The CDR3 loop spans 17 amino acids. J gave up 5 bases and V 6 bases, and 13 bases lay outside the gene matches. In DNA form, the CDR3 reads TGTGCCAGCAGAACCGTCGGGGCGGGGGGGCCGACCGGGGAGCTGTTTTTT. Encoded protein: CASRTVGAGGPTGELFF.

This chain links TRBV30 with TRBJ1-4, with D hard to call. CDR3 length: 14 amino acids. V dropped 3 bases and J dropped 1 base, with 9 bases sitting between them. CDR1 and CDR2 (germline): GTSNPN, SVGIG (reference sequence). The CDR3 here is CAWSPGKTNEKLFF. The CDR3 coding sequence is TGTGCCTGGAGCCCAGGAAAAACTAATGAAAAACTGTTTTTT.

This rearrangement joins TRBV25-1 to TRBJ2-3; 13 positions agree with TRBD2. V gave up 6 bases and J gave up 0 bases; unmatched junction bases: 9. Germline CDR1 MGHDK, CDR2 SYGVNS. The CDR3 covers 18 residues. This CDR3 reads CASSERTSGGASTDTQYF. The CDR3 nucleotides read TGTGCCAGCAGCGAAAGGACTAGCGGGGGCGCTAGCACAGATACGCAGTATTTT.

This chain joins TRBV28 and TRBJ1-5, with D unclear. Trimming took 2 bases from V and 4 from J, leaving 9 bases between them. Germline values: CDR1 MDHEN, CDR2 SYDVKM. This CDR3 has 14 amino acids. CDR3 in DNA: TGTGCCAGCAGTTTAGGAGGCACTAATCAGCCCCAGCATTTT. It codes for CASSLGGTNQPQHF.

The chain couples TRBV7-3 to TRBJ2-2, with 16 nucleotides matching TRBD2. V shed 3 bases, J shed 4 bases, and the junction held 8 bases outside the gene matches. The CDR3 is made up of 19 amino acids. Germline V gene data show CDR1 as SGHTA and CDR2 as FQGTGA. Here the CDR3 DNA reads TGTGCCAGCAGCTTGCCGGGACTAGCGGGGGGGCGAGGCACCGGGGAGCTGTTTTTT. Translated: CASSLPGLAGGRGTGELFF.

The genes are TRBV15 and TRBJ2-1; D perhaps matches TRBD1 (6 bases). The V gene's germline CDR1 is LNHNV and CDR2 YYDKDF (reference sequence). The CDR3 loop spans 16 amino acids. The V and J ends lost 0 bases and 6 bases respectively, with 15 bases between them. In DNA, the CDR3 is TGTGCCACCAGCAGAGACCGCGCTGGGGGCCTCAATGAGCAGTTCTTC. It is translated as CATSRDRAGGLNEQFF.

V usage is TRBV12-3 or TRBV12-4 and J usage is TRBJ2-7; maybe TRBD1 (6 bases). This CDR3 has 12 amino acids. V lost 6 bases, J lost 6 bases, and 12 bases lay in between. CDR3 sequence reads: CASSPQGSEQYF. In DNA, the CDR3 is TGTGCCAGCAGCCCACAGGGATCCGAGCAGTACTTC.

The gene calls are TRBV16 and TRBJ1-1, with D hard to call. V was pared by 4 bases and J by 4 bases, with 13 bases between. The CDR3 loop spans 14 amino acids. Germline loops: CDR1 KGHSY, CDR2 FQNENV. In nucleotides, the CDR3 is TGTGCCAGCAGCCCCATTCGAGTCGGCACTGAAGCTTTCTTT. It specifies CASSPIRVGTEAFF.

The chain is built from TRBV19 and TRBJ1-1; D may be TRBD1 (5 bases). The CDR3 sequence is 16 residues long. Trimming took off 4 bases at V and 1 base at J, with 16 bases between the two ends. From germline, CDR1 is LNHDA and CDR2 SQIVND (reference sequence). The CDR3 spells CASSRDSFPGNTEAFF. CDR3 DNA sequence: TGTGCCAGTAGTAGAGACAGCTTCCCGGGGAACACTGAAGCTTTCTTT.

The chain combines TRBV6-5 with TRBJ1-2, with D possibly being TRBD1 (5 bases). The V and J ends lost 2 bases and 3 bases respectively, with 7 bases between them. The CDR3 runs 13 residues. The germline CDR1 and CDR2 sequences are MNHEY and SVGAGI. CDR3 DNA sequence: TGTGCCAGCAGTTACGGGGGGTACTATGGCTACACCTTC. This gives the protein CASSYGGYYGYTF.

CDR3 loop: CASSLERGGAEETQYF. CDR3 nucleotides: TGCGCCAGCAGCTTGGAGCGCGGGGGGGCCGAAGAGACCCAGTACTTC. The chain carries TRBV5-1 and TRBJ2-5; 9 bases agree with TRBD2. The V segment lost 0 bases and the J segment 3 bases; nucleotides outside the gene matches: 6. This CDR3 spans 16 amino acids. Germline V CDR1 and CDR2: SGHRS, YFSETQ.

V usage is TRBV5-1 and J usage is TRBJ2-5, with D maybe TRBD1 (5 bases). Per germline, CDR1 SGHRS and CDR2 YFSETQ. The CDR3 sequence is 14 residues long. Trimming removed 4 bases from V and 1 base from J, with 11 bases in between. The CDR3 DNA follows: TGCGCCAGCAGCCCTCAGACAGCCCAAGAGACCCAGTACTTC. Protein sequence: CASSPQTAQETQYF.

The J gene is TRBJ1-1, the V gene TRBV12-5; weak D call: TRBD1 (6 bases). The germline CDR1 and CDR2 sequences are LGHNT and FRNRAP. This CDR3 has 15 amino acids. Trimming shortened V by 0 bases and J by 7 bases, and 15 bases separated the two germline ends. CDR3 nucleotide sequence: TGTGCTAGTGGTTTGGTAGGGGGGGGATTGAGTGAAGCTTTCTTT. It yields the protein CASGLVGGGLSEAFF. The full variable domain, rest sourced from reference TRBV12-5 and TRBJ1-1, is DARVTQTPRHKVTEMGQEVTMRCQPILGHNTVFWYRQTMMQGLELLAYFRNRAPLDDSGMPKDRFSAEMPDATLATLKIQPSEPRDSAVYFCASGLVGGGLSEAFFGQGTRLTVV.

V and J are TRBV2 and TRBJ1-6; possible D gene TRBD1, 5 bases. The CDR3 has 16 amino acids. Trimming pared 2 bases from V and 10 bases from J, leaving 18 bases between. Germline CDR1 reads SNHLY; CDR2 reads FYNNEI. The CDR3 reads CASSENDLGVGSPLHF. In nucleotides, the CDR3 is TGTGCCAGCAGTGAAAACGACTTAGGGGTGGGATCACCCCTCCACTTT. The full variable domain, completed using reference TRBV2 and TRBJ1-6, is EPEVTQTPSHQVTQMGQEVILRCVPISNHLYFYWYRQILGQKVEFLVSFYNNEISEKSEIFDDQFSVERPDGSNFTLKIRSTKLEDSAMYFCASSENDLGVGSPLHFGNGTRLTVT.

This chain joins TRBV9 and TRBJ2-1, with TRBD2 identical over 9 bases. The J segment lost 12 bases and the V segment lost 0 bases, leaving 10 bases of the junction unmatched. This CDR3 has 15 amino acids. Germline CDR1 reads SGDLS; CDR2 reads YYNGEE. The CDR3 reads CASSVVGGGGFRQFF. Written as DNA, the CDR3 is TGTGCCAGCAGCGTAGTAGGCGGGGGGGGCTTTAGGCAGTTCTTC.

The chain recombines TRBV7-9 with TRBJ2-1; 8 bases are a match to TRBD2. Germline CDR1 reads SEHNR; CDR2 reads FQNEAQ (reference sequence). The CDR3 covers 16 residues. V trimming: 5 bases; J trimming: 8 bases; junction bases outside the gene matches: 14. CDR3: CASSRSRSGGLDEQFF. In DNA form, the CDR3 reads TGTGCCAGCAGCCGCTCGAGGAGCGGGGGTCTCGATGAGCAGTTCTTC.

The chain combines TRBV2 with TRBJ2-7; TRBD2 agrees at 8 bases. Germline V gives CDR1 SNHLY, CDR2 FYNNEI. The CDR3 sequence is 14 residues long. V gave up 7 bases and J gave up 7 bases; unmatched junction bases: 12. The CDR3 reads CASNGAGRVEEQYF. In nucleotides, the CDR3 is TGTGCCAGCAATGGGGCCGGGAGGGTGGAGGAGCAGTACTTC.

J is TRBJ1-1 and V is TRBV7-9; TRBD1 might be the D (5 bases). V lost 5 bases and J lost 6, with 13 bases in between. Germline V gives CDR1 SEHNR, CDR2 FQNEAQ (reference sequence). The CDR3 spans 13 residues. In DNA, the CDR3 is TGTGCCAGCAGCATGCTCAGGGATCCTGAAGCTTTCTTT. Amino acid sequence: CASSMLRDPEAFF.

The chain joins TRBV4-1 to TRBJ1-6; 10 bases agree with TRBD1. V was clipped by 2 bases and J by 4 bases; unmatched bases: 5. This CDR3 comprises 17 residues. Per germline, CDR1 MGHRA and CDR2 YSYEKL. This CDR3 is CASSQLGTGEYNSPLHF. The DNA for the CDR3 is TGCGCCAGCAGCCAATTGGGGACAGGGGAATATAATTCACCCCTCCACTTT.

The CDR3 nucleotides are TGTGCCAGCAGTGGGGGACAGCGAACCGGGGAGCTGTTTTTT. Translated, it gives CASSGGQRTGELFF. The chain carries TRBV6-4 and TRBJ2-2, with TRBD1 identical over 7 bases. The CDR3 consists of 14 residues. Germline loops: CDR1 MRHNA, CDR2 SNTAGT. Losses at the gene ends were 4 bases for V and 5 bases for J; bases not matched to a gene: 4.

The J gene is TRBJ2-2, the V gene TRBV10-3, with 8 bases aligning to TRBD2. The CDR3 length is 16 residues. The V gene's germline CDR1 is ENHRY and CDR2 SYGVKD. J was trimmed by 0 bases and V by 7 bases; bases with no gene match: 7. CDR3 nucleotide sequence: TGTGCCATCAAGGGTAGCGGGGACTCGAACACCGGGGAGCTGTTTTTT. This codes for CAIKGSGDSNTGELFF.

This chain uses TRBV7-3 with TRBJ2-5; 9 bases are shared with TRBD1. CDR3 length: 14 residues. CDR1 is SGHTA and CDR2 is FQGTGA in the germline V gene. V gave up 4 bases and J gave up 5 bases; unmatched junction bases: 5. The CDR3 DNA follows: TGTGCCAGCAGCTCCGGGACAGGGACTGAGACCCAGTACTTC. Its translation is CASSSGTGTETQYF.

The rearrangement links TRBV20-1 to TRBJ2-1; 10 positions match TRBD2. CDR1 DFQATT and CDR2 SNEGSKA come from the germline V gene (reference sequence). V lost 3 bases to trimming and J lost 7 bases; unmatched junction nucleotides: 12. CDR3 length: 16 residues. Written as DNA, the CDR3 is TGCAGTGCTAGTCAACCAGCGGGGGGGCGTAGGAATGAGCAGTTCTTC. Its translation: CSASQPAGGRRNEQFF.

The chain carries TRBV2 and TRBJ2-3; 7 bases map to TRBD2. Trimming cost V 2 bases and J 6 bases; bases outside gene matches: 5. The CDR3 is made up of 14 amino acids. The germline V gene encodes CDR1 SNHLY and CDR2 FYNNEI. The CDR3 sequence is CASSERLASDTQYF. DNA for the CDR3: TGTGCCAGCAGTGAAAGACTAGCATCCGATACGCAGTATTTT. The full variable domain, in which reference TRBV2 and TRBJ2-3 provide the parts outside the CDR3, is EPEVTQTPSHQVTQMGQEVILRCVPISNHLYFYWYRQILGQKVEFLVSFYNNEISEKSEIFDDQFSVERPDGSNFTLKIRSTKLEDSAMYFCASSERLASDTQYFGPGTRLTVL.

The chain combines TRBV18 with TRBJ2-1; D gene uncertain. Germline V gene lookup returns CDR1 KGHSH and CDR2 LQKENI. There are 11 residues in the CDR3. Trimming took 6 bases from V and 4 from J, leaving 4 bases between them. The CDR3 bases are TGTGCCAGCTCCCTATACAATGAGCAGTTCTTC. Amino acid sequence: CASSLYNEQFF.